The clone carrying this T cell receptor (beta chain) was recorded a few times. Antigen: not known. The assay was immunoSEQ multiplex PCR, and TCRdb's table has in-frame clones only and misses some. The table includes over 65,000 clones, more than 70% detected once. Trimming removed 1 base at V and 3 bases at J, with 15 bases between. CDR1 is GTSNPN and CDR2 is SVGIG in the germline V gene (reference sequence). The CDR3 length is 15 residues. The data stem from a study of vaccination effects on CD4 cells after COVID-19. General study results and limits: Late in the post-vaccination period, infection-induced and vaccine-induced clones underwent marked clonal contraction. No early post-infection timepoints were available in the study, which also included few convalescent patients.

The culture ran for about eleven days before CD4+ T cells were isolated. Testing of the vaccine recipients showed negative nucleocapsid antibodies and no prior SARS-CoV-2 infection. Cultures received IL-2 medium that replaced half the medium on days 3 and 7. The chain recombines TRBV30 with TRBJ1-2; weak D call: TRBD1 (5 bases). The material was CD4+ T cells from PBMCs cultured without peptide, obtained before COVID-19 vaccination. The clonotype comes from a human donor who received a COVID-19 vaccine. CDR3 in amino acids: CAWSGGAGPYYGYTF. The CDR3 bases are TGTGCCTGGAGTGGAGGGGCAGGGCCTTACTATGGCTACACCTTC.